The T cell receptor (beta chain) under discussion was sequenced for a study of blood T cell repertoires in COVID-19. This table comes from immunoSEQ multiplex PCR, and its TCRdb copy is limited to in-frame clones, with some not included. The repertoire holds some 150,000 clones, with less than 90% as singletons. V was trimmed by 4 bases and J by 4 bases, leaving 11 bases between them. This CDR3 is 14 amino acids long. CDR1 is SNHLY and CDR2 is FYNNEI in the germline V gene. The chain uses TRBV2 and TRBJ1-5, with D perhaps matching TRBD1 (5 bases). Input material: peripheral blood. The receptor was derived from a woman in her seventies with acute or convalescent COVID-19. CDR3 nucleotides: TGTGCCAGCAGTGTTGACAGACTGAATCAGCCCCAGCATTTT. The encoded protein is CASSVDRLNQPQHF.